This T cell receptor (beta chain) was obtained from a study of response to subunit inactivated influenza vaccine. General study findings and limits: Every seasonal influenza vaccination brings in few new T cells, the authors suggested.

The germline CDR1 and CDR2 sequences are MDHEN and SYDVKM. Trimming pared 0 bases from V and 5 bases from J, leaving 7 bases between. CDR3 length equals 14 residues. Notes on this clonotype: Antigen unknown.

TCRdb passed the RT-PCR reads through MiXCR, listing each CDR3 protein once. Among approximately 500,000 distinct CDR3 sequences listed, 13% were seen once. The material sequenced was PBMCs from blood, taken about 40 days after vaccination. The sequence came from a middle-aged man who received an inactivated influenza vaccine. The chain employs TRBV28 and TRBJ2-2; D ambiguous. The CDR3 protein is CASSLWRATGELFF. CDR3 nucleotide sequence: TGTGCCAGCAGTTTATGGAGAGCGACCGGGGAGCTGTTTTTT.